Shown below are 32 T cell receptor beta chains from a single sample sequenced in a study of OX40 agonist ivuxolimab in advanced cancers. Sequencing used immunoSEQ multiplex PCR; TCRdb keeps in-frame clones, though not all of them. The data show tens of thousands of clones, roughly nine tenths seen once. This specimen was CD4+ or CD8+ T cells sorted from blood, taken in a trial of the OX40 agonist ivuxolimab. The receptors shown here come from an adult with an advanced solid tumor such as melanoma, head and neck, liver or kidney cancer.

The J gene is TRBJ2-5, the V gene TRBV5-1, with D perhaps TRBD1 (5 bases). The CDR3 sequence is 14 residues long. Germline loops: CDR1 SGHRS, CDR2 YFSETQ. Between the trimmed V and J ends, which lost 4 bases and 5 bases, there was a span of 15 bases. The CDR3 region has the DNA TGCGCCAGCAGCACTATGACAGCCCAGGAGACCCAGTACTTC. This codes for CASSTMTAQETQYF.

V is TRBV6-5 and J is TRBJ1-1, with a possible D match to TRBD1 (5 bases). Germline loops: CDR1 MNHEY, CDR2 SVGAGI. CDR3 size: 14 residues. V was cut by 5 bases and J by 4 bases, with 14 bases left in between. In DNA form, the CDR3 reads TGTGCCAGCAGTGACGGACACATGGTCACTGAAGCTTTCTTT. This encodes CASSDGHMVTEAFF.

CDR3 in amino acids: CASSLTRGDRRGYTF. The CDR3 DNA sequence: TGTGCCAGCAGCTTAACTAGGGGGGACAGGCGTGGCTACACCTTC. The V gene is TRBV7-2, the J gene TRBJ1-2, with 8 bases aligning to TRBD1. Germline CDR1 reads SGHTA; CDR2 reads FQGNSA. This CDR3 comprises 15 residues. The V segment lost 2 bases and the J segment 7 bases; nucleotides outside the gene matches: 9. Combining the CDR3 with reference TRBV7-2 and TRBJ1-2 gives the whole variable domain GAGVSQSPSNKVTEKGKDVELRCDPISGHTALYWYRQSLGQGLEFLIYFQGNSAPDKSGLPSDRFSAERTGGSVSTLTIQRTQQEDSAVYLCASSLTRGDRRGYTFGSGTRLTVV.

The chain carries TRBV6-4 and TRBJ1-5; D is unclear. Germline lookup yields CDR1 MRHNA and CDR2 SNTAGT. V dropped 8 bases and J dropped 3 bases, with 11 bases sitting between them. CDR3 length: 13 residues. CDR3: CASVTHDNQPQHF. Written as DNA, the CDR3 is TGTGCCAGCGTAACTCATGACAATCAGCCCCAGCATTTT.

The chain combines TRBV27 with TRBJ2-7; D perhaps matches TRBD1 (5 bases). The CDR3 is 12 residues long. CDR1 and CDR2 from the germline V gene are MNHEY and SMNVEV (reference sequence). V was trimmed by 7 bases and J by 3 bases, leaving 10 bases between them. The CDR3 coding sequence is TGTGCCAGCAAGGGCAGGGTCTACGAGCAGTACTTC. Amino acid sequence: CASKGRVYEQYF.

The chain carries TRBV11-3 and TRBJ2-2; tentative D call: TRBD2 (6 bases). The CDR3 runs to 16 residues. CDR1 and CDR2 (germline): SGHNT, YENEEA. V was pared by 5 bases and J by 2 bases, with 15 bases between. CDR3 protein: CASSRGTHTNTGELFF. As DNA, the CDR3 is TGTGCCAGCAGCCGTGGGACTCATACCAACACCGGGGAGCTGTTTTTT.

The V call is TRBV9, the J call TRBJ2-3; D gene ambiguous. CDR1 is SGDLS, CDR2 YYNGEE, per germline. Trimming pared 0 bases from V and 11 bases from J, leaving 16 bases between. This CDR3 contains 14 residues. CDR3 region: CASSVGGQLTGQYF. DNA for the CDR3: TGTGCCAGCAGCGTAGGTGGCCAACTAACGGGGCAGTATTTT.

The chain is built from TRBV5-1 and TRBJ1-2; TRBD1 matches at 7 bases. Germline loops: CDR1 SGHRS, CDR2 YFSETQ. J was trimmed by 8 bases and V by 2 bases; bases with no gene match: 6. CDR3 length: 13 amino acids. CDR3 region: CASSFQGDTGYTF. The CDR3 DNA reads TGCGCCAGCAGCTTCCAGGGGGATACGGGCTACACCTTC.

This sequence joins TRBV19 and TRBJ2-7, with TRBD1 identical over 7 bases. From germline, CDR1 is LNHDA and CDR2 SQIVND (reference sequence). J lost 5 bases, V lost 5 bases, and 9 bases had no gene match. The CDR3 has 14 residues. The CDR3 sequence: CASSSWTGSNEQYF. DNA of the CDR3: TGTGCCAGTAGTTCCTGGACAGGTAGCAACGAGCAGTACTTC.

The chain couples TRBV6-5 to TRBJ2-1; D gene unclear. In germline, CDR1 is MNHEY, CDR2 SVGAGI. With 3 bases removed from V and 4 bases from J, the gap between germline ends came to 7 bases. The CDR3 contains 13 residues. The CDR3 reads CASSYTIYNEQFF. The CDR3, as DNA: TGTGCCAGCAGTTATACCATTTACAATGAGCAGTTCTTC.

This clone was seen only once. The rearrangement joins TRBV29-1 to TRBJ1-5; D is uncertain. The germline CDR1 and CDR2 sequences are SQVTM and ANQGSEA. Trimming shortened V by 4 bases and J by 7 bases, and 14 bases separated the two germline ends. The CDR3 is 13 amino acids. The CDR3 protein is CSVVEGSGQPQHF. The CDR3 region has the DNA TGCAGCGTTGTCGAAGGGTCGGGCCAGCCCCAGCATTTT.

This clone showed up just a few times. V usage is TRBV4-1 and J usage is TRBJ1-2, with 9 bases fitting TRBD1. J lost 6 bases, V lost 2 bases, and 7 bases had no gene match. Germline CDR1 reads MGHRA; CDR2 reads YSYEKL. CDR3 length: 15 residues. CDR3 DNA sequence: TGCGCCAGCAGCCAACCCGTTACAGGGGGCAATGGCTACACCTTC. Its protein product is CASSQPVTGGNGYTF.

This rearrangement joins TRBV4-1 to TRBJ2-1; D ambiguous. The CDR3 runs 16 residues. CDR1 and CDR2 from the germline V gene are MGHRA and YSYEKL. Trimming removed 3 bases at V and 0 bases at J, with 12 bases between. The CDR3 coding sequence is TGCGCCAGCAGCCAGCTCGACATGCTCTCCTACAATGAGCAGTTCTTC. Translation: CASSQLDMLSYNEQFF.

This chain connects TRBV11-2 to TRBJ1-2, with TRBD1 as a possible D gene (5 bases). Trimming stripped 5 bases from V and 4 bases from J, with 14 bases between. CDR1 is SGHAT, CDR2 FQNNGV, per germline. CDR3 length equals 14 residues. The CDR3: CASSPSTGVYGYTF. The CDR3 nucleotides read TGTGCCAGCAGCCCATCTACAGGTGTCTATGGCTACACCTTC.

J is TRBJ1-1 and V is TRBV5-6, with a weak D call TRBD1 (5 bases). Germline V gene sequence: CDR1 SGHDT, CDR2 YYEEEE. Trimming took off 3 bases at V and 7 bases at J, with 13 bases between the two ends. The CDR3 totals 13 residues. The CDR3 sequence: CASSYGGADEAFF. DNA of the CDR3: TGTGCCAGCAGCTACGGCGGGGCAGATGAAGCTTTCTTT.

DNA of the CDR3: TGTGCCACCAGCAGAGCCCCCAGCTCTGGGGCCAACGTCCTGACTTTC. Protein product: CATSRAPSSGANVLTF. This rearrangement joins TRBV15 to TRBJ2-6; D remains ambiguous. CDR1 and CDR2 (germline): LNHNV, YYDKDF (reference sequence). Deletions cut 1 base from V and 0 bases from J, with 7 bases between. The CDR3 runs to 16 residues.

The chain joins TRBV6-1 to TRBJ2-5; 9 bases are shared with TRBD2. The CDR3 extends over 18 amino acids. Germline lookup yields CDR1 MNHNS and CDR2 SASEGT. V lost 1 base to trimming and J lost 4 bases; unmatched junction nucleotides: 13. The CDR3 loop reads CASSEGGGGGGAVETQYF. In nucleotides, the CDR3 is TGTGCCAGCAGTGAAGGAGGGGGCGGCGGGGGGGCCGTAGAGACCCAGTACTTC.

The chain uses TRBV7-2 and TRBJ1-2, with D tentatively TRBD1 (6 bases). The CDR3 length is 14 residues. V lost 5 bases, J lost 4 bases, and 14 bases lay in between. CDR1 and CDR2 (germline): SGHTA, FQGNSA. Here the CDR3 DNA reads TGTGCCAGCAGCGGTGACAGAGGGGGCTATGGCTACACCTTC. Encoded protein: CASSGDRGGYGYTF. Full variable domain (rest looked up from reference TRBV7-2 and TRBJ1-2): GAGVSQSPSNKVTEKGKDVELRCDPISGHTALYWYRQSLGQGLEFLIYFQGNSAPDKSGLPSDRFSAERTGGSVSTLTIQRTQQEDSAVYLCASSGDRGGYGYTFGSGTRLTVV.

The chain carries TRBV19 and TRBJ1-6; D gene uncertain. Trimming removed 9 bases at V and 1 base at J, with 10 bases between. CDR3 size: 14 residues. The germline V gene has CDR1 LNHDA and CDR2 SQIVND (reference sequence). CDR3 loop: CASTQRSYNSPLHF. The CDR3 nucleotides read TGTGCCAGCACTCAGAGGTCCTATAATTCACCCCTCCACTTT.

The chain joins TRBV18 to TRBJ1-3; D gene ambiguous. Between the trimmed V and J ends, which lost 3 bases and 0 bases, there was a span of 15 bases. Germline CDR1 is KGHSH and CDR2 is LQKENI. The length of the CDR3 is 17 residues. The CDR3 bases are TGTGCCAGCTCACCTGCGGTGATAGAGAGCTCTGGAAACACCATATATTTT. This sequence encodes CASSPAVIESSGNTIYF.

The rearrangement links TRBV6-4 to TRBJ2-1, with 11 bases fitting TRBD2. The CDR3 is 13 residues long. CDR1 and CDR2 (germline): MRHNA, SNTAGT. Trimming cost V 7 bases and J 7 bases; bases outside gene matches: 3. CDR3: CASKASGGNEQFF. The CDR3 DNA follows: TGTGCCAGCAAGGCTAGCGGGGGGAATGAGCAGTTCTTC.

This clone came up once. The chain is built from TRBV19 and TRBJ2-2; D not resolved. The germline V gene has CDR1 LNHDA and CDR2 SQIVND (reference sequence). Trimming left V 3 bases short and J 5 bases short, with 10 bases between. This CDR3 is 14 amino acids long. The CDR3 region is CASSIGFVTGELFF. The CDR3 region has the DNA TGTGCCAGTAGTATCGGGTTCGTAACCGGGGAGCTGTTTTTT.

This chain joins TRBV6-6 and TRBJ1-1; D gene uncertain. The germline gives CDR1 MNHNY, CDR2 SVGAGI (reference sequence). The CDR3 is 12 amino acids. The V end was cut by 9 bases, the J end by 0 bases, with 8 bases between. CDR3 bases: TGTGCCAGTGCCTTTTTGAACACTGAAGCTTTCTTT. It specifies CASAFLNTEAFF.

The chain links TRBV11-3 to TRBJ2-7; TRBD1 aligns across 7 bases. Germline assignment: CDR1 SGHNT and CDR2 YENEEA. The V gene end was trimmed by 6 bases and the J gene end by 1 base; junction bases not matched to a gene: 9. This CDR3 is built from 15 residues. The CDR3 DNA follows: TGTGCCAGCAGGGTAAACCGGGACAGTTCCTACGAGCAGTACTTC. Translated, it gives CASRVNRDSSYEQYF.

The rearrangement links TRBV19 to TRBJ2-7, with D possibly called TRBD1 or TRBD2 (7 bases each). Germline lookup yields CDR1 LNHDA and CDR2 SQIVND (reference sequence). Trimming took off 6 bases at V and 6 bases at J, with 24 bases between the two ends. The CDR3 length is 16 residues. The CDR3 sequence is CASSPYRGGHNTEQYF. For the CDR3, the DNA is TGTGCCAGTAGCCCATACAGGGGAGGGCATAACACCGAGCAGTACTTC.

The V call is TRBV6-5, the J call TRBJ2-7, with 10 bases that match TRBD1. This CDR3 is built from 15 residues. J lost 7 bases, V lost 6 bases, and 12 bases had no gene match. CDR1 is MNHEY, CDR2 SVGAGI, per germline. In nucleotides, the CDR3 is TGTGCCAGCAGGATATCCGGGACAGGGGCCGGAGAGCAGTACTTC. Protein sequence: CASRISGTGAGEQYF.

This chain connects TRBV9 to TRBJ1-3; D unclear. Germline V gene lookup returns CDR1 SGDLS and CDR2 YYNGEE. Trimming cost V 0 bases and J 2 bases, with 3 bases left between them. The CDR3 is made up of 13 amino acids. The CDR3 nucleotides read TGTGCCAGCAGCGTAGGGACTGGAAACACCATATATTTT. This gives the protein CASSVGTGNTIYF.

The gene calls are TRBV2 and TRBJ1-2, with D perhaps matching TRBD1 (5 bases). The V gene's germline CDR1 is SNHLY and CDR2 FYNNEI. V was clipped by 7 bases and J by 6 bases, with 12 bases between them. The CDR3 covers 12 residues. DNA of the CDR3: TGTGCCAGCAATGGTTGGGGGAATGGCTACACCTTC. Protein product: CASNGWGNGYTF.

The V and J genes are TRBV6-5 and TRBJ2-7; 7 bases are shared with TRBD1. CDR1 is MNHEY, CDR2 SVGAGI, per germline. There are 14 residues in the CDR3. Trimming removed 0 bases from V and 5 bases from J; junction bases left unmatched: 4. CDR3 sequence: CASSYSDRANEQYF. CDR3 nucleotides: TGTGCCAGCAGTTACTCCGACAGGGCTAACGAGCAGTACTTC.

The rearrangement links TRBV25-1 to TRBJ1-2; D is perhaps TRBD1 (6 bases). CDR3 size: 13 residues. Between the trimmed V and J ends, which lost 2 bases and 5 bases, there was a span of 9 bases. Germline CDR1 MGHDK, CDR2 SYGVNS. CDR3 loop: CASSEQGKYGYTF. The CDR3 DNA sequence: TGTGCCAGCAGTGAACAGGGGAAGTATGGCTACACCTTC.

As regards this clone: Germline and junction disagree at one end, which may indicate a read error. The rearrangement uses TRBV10-3 and TRBJ1-1; weak D call: TRBD1 (5 bases). Germline CDR1 ENHRY, CDR2 SYGVKD. This CDR3 has 15 amino acids. This CDR3 is CAIKNPDSMNPEAFF. The DNA for the CDR3 is TGTGCCATCAAGAACCCCGACAGTATGAACCCTGAAGCTTTCTTT.

This chain joins TRBV6-6 and TRBJ1-3, with D possibly TRBD1 on 6 matching bases. V lost 5 bases and J lost 0, with 11 bases in between. The CDR3 extends over 15 amino acids. CDR1 is MNHNY, CDR2 SVGAGI, per germline (reference sequence). CDR3 DNA: TGTGCCAGCAGTACCGACAGGTTCTCTGGAAACACCATATATTTT. It is translated as CASSTDRFSGNTIYF.